This TCR beta chain appears in the sequencing data of a study of blood T cell repertoires in COVID-19. On the study more broadly: From the United States, Italy and Spain came samples of acute and convalescent COVID-19. T cells, B-cell-depleted T cells, or PBMCs supplied cDNA or gDNA.

Clones were read by immunoSEQ multiplex PCR, and TCRdb kept only the in-frame ones, dropping some. The sample lists tens of thousands of clones, around 87% occurring once. The TCR sequence derives from a man aged 55-75 years with active COVID-19. Sequencing was carried out using peripheral blood.

CDR3 region: CASSLDTWSSYNEQFF. The DNA of the CDR3 is TGTGCCAGCAGCTTAGATACGTGGAGCTCCTACAATGAGCAGTTCTTC. The chain joins TRBV11-3 to TRBJ2-1, with D uncertain. Trimming left V 0 bases short and J 0 bases short, with 9 bases between. This CDR3 has 16 residues. CDR1 SGHNT and CDR2 YENEEA come from the germline V gene.